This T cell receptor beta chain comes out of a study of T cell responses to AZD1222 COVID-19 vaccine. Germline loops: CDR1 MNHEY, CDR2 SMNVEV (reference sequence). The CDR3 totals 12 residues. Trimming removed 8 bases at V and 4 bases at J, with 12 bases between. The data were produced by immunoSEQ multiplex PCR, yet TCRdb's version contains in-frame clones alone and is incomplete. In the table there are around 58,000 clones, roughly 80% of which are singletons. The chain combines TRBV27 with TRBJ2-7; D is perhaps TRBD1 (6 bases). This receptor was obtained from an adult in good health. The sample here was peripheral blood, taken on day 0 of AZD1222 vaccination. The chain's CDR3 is CASRTGRYEQYF. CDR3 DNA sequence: TGTGCCAGCCGCACAGGGCGTTACGAGCAGTACTTC.